The 26 T cell receptor beta chains presented below share a single source sample, sequenced in a study of blood T cell repertoires in COVID-19. TCRdb keeps only in-frame clones here, not all; method: immunoSEQ multiplex PCR. The sample consists of approximately 39,000 clones, about 89% of them appearing once. Sequenced input: peripheral blood. The source of these receptors is a man aged 45-60 years with active or convalescent COVID-19.

The chain uses TRBV5-1 and TRBJ2-7, with 7 bases that match TRBD1. The CDR3 has 14 residues. J was trimmed by 6 bases and V by 4 bases; bases with no gene match: 10. CDR1 is SGHRS and CDR2 is YFSETQ in the germline V gene. CDR3 residues: CASSPQGTVIEQYF. CDR3 bases: TGCGCCAGCAGCCCACAAGGGACAGTAATCGAGCAGTACTTC.

The chain links TRBV12-3 or TRBV12-4 to TRBJ1-5, with D possibly matching TRBD1 (5 bases). The germline V and J ends were trimmed by 6 bases and 7 bases, with 13 bases remaining between them. CDR3 length: 13 residues. CDR3 bases: TGTGCCAGCAGCCCCAACCGGGGGCAGCCCCAGCATTTT. It translates to CASSPNRGQPQHF.

V and J are TRBV3-1 (or the pseudogene TRBV3-2) and TRBJ1-1, with TRBD1 matching 7 bases. The CDR3 has 12 residues. The germline CDR1 and CDR2 sequences are LGHDT and YNNKEL (reference sequence). V lost 6 bases and J lost 6; bases outside the gene matches: 4. The CDR3 bases are TGTGCCAGCAGTTACAGGGGACCTGAAGCTTTCTTT. Translated, it gives CASSYRGPEAFF.

This clone came up once. The V and J genes are TRBV2 and TRBJ1-4; D possibly corresponds to TRBD1 (6 bases). Trimming took 7 bases from V and 4 from J, leaving 16 bases between them. There are 15 residues in the CDR3. In germline, CDR1 is SNHLY, CDR2 FYNNEI. The CDR3 protein is CASIGQQGINEKLFF. The CDR3 nucleotides read TGTGCCAGCATCGGACAACAGGGTATTAATGAAAAACTGTTTTTT.

V usage is TRBV11-2 and J usage is TRBJ1-1, with TRBD1 as a possible D gene (5 bases). The CDR3 is 13 residues long. CDR1 is SGHAT and CDR2 is FQNNGV in the germline V gene. V gave up 5 bases and J gave up 5 bases, with 12 bases separating them. This CDR3 reads CASSPQGGTEAFF. The CDR3 coding sequence is TGTGCCAGCAGCCCCCAGGGAGGGACTGAAGCTTTCTTT. Full variable domain (rest looked up from reference TRBV11-2 and TRBJ1-1): EAGVAQSPRYKIIEKRQSVAFWCNPISGHATLYWYQQILGQGPKLLIQFQNNGVVDDSQLPKDRFSAERLKGVDSTLKIQPAKLEDSAVYLCASSPQGGTEAFFGQGTRLTVV.

The genes are TRBV12-3 or TRBV12-4 and TRBJ1-1, with 7 bases aligning to TRBD1. The CDR3 loop spans 13 amino acids. Trimming at V came to 3 bases and at J to 5 bases, leaving 3 bases not matched to a gene. CDR3: CASSFTGVTEAFF. For the CDR3, the DNA is TGTGCCAGCAGTTTCACAGGGGTAACTGAAGCTTTCTTT.

The chain links TRBV7-3 to TRBJ2-1; 9 bases fit TRBD2. V lost 1 base to trimming and J lost 7 bases; unmatched junction nucleotides: 8. Germline-derived CDR1 and CDR2 are SGHTA and FQGTGA. This CDR3 spans 16 amino acids. The CDR3 DNA sequence: TGTGCCAGCAGCTTAAACGGCGGGAGGGCGGGGAATGAGCAGTTCTTC. It specifies CASSLNGGRAGNEQFF.

Points on this clone: Other DNA sequences in this sample translate to the same CDR3. This chain links TRBV13 with TRBJ2-1, with D perhaps TRBD2 (6 bases). This CDR3 has 12 residues. The V gene lost 9 bases and the J gene lost 9 bases, with 15 bases spanning the gap. CDR1 and CDR2 from the germline V gene are PRHDT and FYEKMQ (reference sequence). The CDR3 DNA sequence: TGTGCCAGTAGTTATGCCGGGGGTGAGCAGTTCTTC. It translates to CASSYAGGEQFF.

V usage is TRBV19 and J usage is TRBJ1-5, with 7 bases lining up with TRBD1. The CDR3 has 16 amino acids. After removal of 9 bases from V and 2 bases from J, the junction contained 13 bases not matched to a gene. Germline assignment: CDR1 LNHDA and CDR2 SQIVND (reference sequence). The CDR3 is CASDRTGRRGNQPQHF. The CDR3 region has the DNA TGTGCCAGCGATAGGACAGGCCGGAGGGGCAATCAGCCCCAGCATTTT.

The chain combines TRBV7-9 with TRBJ2-7; 7 bases map to TRBD2. Germline assignment: CDR1 SEHNR and CDR2 FQNEAQ (reference sequence). The CDR3 extends over 14 amino acids. The trim removed 2 bases at V and 7 bases at J, leaving 8 bases unmatched. This CDR3 reads CASSLFARAGEQYV. The CDR3 DNA follows: TGTGCCAGCAGCTTATTTGCGAGAGCGGGAGAGCAGTACGTC.

This sequence joins TRBV2 and TRBJ2-3; 7 nucleotides line up with TRBD2. The CDR3 length is 14 residues. Per germline, CDR1 SNHLY and CDR2 FYNNEI. After removal of 2 bases from V and 3 bases from J, the junction contained 2 bases not matched to a gene. The CDR3 spells CASSEQRDTDTQYF. The CDR3, as DNA: TGTGCCAGCAGTGAACAGCGGGATACAGATACGCAGTATTTT.

This chain uses TRBV6-5 with TRBJ1-2, with 7 bases fitting TRBD1. Trimming removed 6 bases from V and 0 bases from J; junction bases left unmatched: 7. CDR3 length equals 15 residues. The germline gives CDR1 MNHEY, CDR2 SVGAGI. The CDR3 reads CASRRAGTANYGYTF. The CDR3 nucleotides read TGTGCCAGCAGGCGTGCCGGGACAGCTAACTATGGCTACACCTTC.

The chain couples TRBV19 to TRBJ1-5; 9 bases are a match to TRBD1. Trimming at V came to 3 bases and at J to 0 bases, leaving 24 bases not matched to a gene. The CDR3 has 23 amino acids. Germline V lookup: CDR1 LNHDA, CDR2 SQIVND (reference sequence). CDR3 coding DNA: TGTGCCAGTAGTATCGATTCCGGGACAGGGATCTTTGCCATGCTTAATAGCAATCAGCCCCAGCATTTT. It specifies CASSIDSGTGIFAMLNSNQPQHF.

The CDR3 reads CASSPGLSHEQYF. The DNA of the CDR3 is TGCGCCAGCAGCCCGGGACTTTCACACGAGCAGTACTTC. The rearrangement links TRBV5-1 to TRBJ2-7; tentative D call: TRBD2 (6 bases). Germline V gene data show CDR1 as SGHRS and CDR2 as YFSETQ. The CDR3 contains 13 residues. V was cut by 4 bases and J by 5 bases, with 13 bases left in between.

The chain carries TRBV18 and TRBJ1-5, with unresolved D. Germline V gene lookup returns CDR1 KGHSH and CDR2 LQKENI. This CDR3 is 14 amino acids long. V lost 3 bases and J 0 bases, leaving 6 bases between the germline ends. The CDR3 loop reads CASSPLYSNQPQHF. DNA for the CDR3: TGTGCCAGCTCACCTTTGTATAGCAATCAGCCCCAGCATTTT. Variable domain in full (rest from reference TRBV18 and TRBJ1-5): NAGVMQNPRHLVRRRGQEARLRCSPMKGHSHVYWYRQLPEEGLKFMVYLQKENIIDESGMPKERFSAEFPKEGPSILRIQQVVRGDSAAYFCASSPLYSNQPQHFGDGTRLSIL.

The chain recombines TRBV30 with TRBJ2-3; perhaps TRBD2 as D (5 bases). Per germline, CDR1 GTSNPN and CDR2 SVGIG (reference sequence). CDR3 length: 14 residues. The ends were cut back, 7 bases at V and 1 base at J, with 15 bases in the middle. The DNA of the CDR3 is TGTGCCTCTATCCGGGGTAGCGGCACAGATACGCAGTATTTT. As protein: CASIRGSGTDTQYF.

The J gene is TRBJ1-5, the V gene TRBV19; D is perhaps TRBD1 (5 bases). This CDR3 has 15 residues. Trimming cost V 1 base and J 2 bases, with 9 bases left between them. Germline CDR1 reads LNHDA; CDR2 reads SQIVND (reference sequence). The CDR3 region is CASSIVRVGNQPQHF. CDR3 coding DNA: TGTGCCAGTAGTATAGTCAGGGTGGGCAATCAGCCCCAGCATTTT.

The gene calls are TRBV10-3 and TRBJ2-2, with D tentatively TRBD1 (5 bases). The CDR3 covers 15 residues. CDR1 is ENHRY, CDR2 SYGVKD, per germline. The V gene lost 4 bases and the J gene lost 5 bases, with 14 bases spanning the gap. The CDR3 region is CAISAALDSTGELFF. The CDR3 DNA sequence: TGTGCCATCAGTGCGGCTCTTGACAGTACCGGGGAGCTGTTTTTT.

The chain has TRBV27 and TRBJ2-2; TRBD1 matches at 10 bases. V was clipped by 5 bases and J by 7 bases; unmatched bases: 4. The CDR3 has 14 residues. Germline CDR1 is MNHEY and CDR2 is SMNVEV (reference sequence). CDR3 nucleotide sequence: TGTGCCAGCAGTCCGGGGACAGGGGTCGGGGAGCTGTTTTTT. It encodes CASSPGTGVGELFF.

The chain employs TRBV28 and TRBJ2-1; D perhaps matches TRBD1 (6 bases). The CDR3 totals 15 residues. CDR1 is MDHEN and CDR2 is SYDVKM in the germline V gene. V lost 8 bases to trimming and J lost 6 bases, with 20 bases between them. The CDR3 coding sequence is TGTGCCAGCGGCCCCGGGACAAGTTACAGCAATGAGCAGTTCTTC. It yields the protein CASGPGTSYSNEQFF.

The genes are TRBV18 and TRBJ1-2; D perhaps matches TRBD1 (6 bases). CDR1 is KGHSH and CDR2 is LQKENI in the germline V gene. V was trimmed by 4 bases and J by 3 bases, leaving 12 bases between them. This CDR3 comprises 14 residues. This chain's CDR3 is CASSLAGADYGYTF. The CDR3 bases are TGTGCCAGCTCACTCGCGGGGGCGGACTATGGCTACACCTTC.

The genes are TRBV4-1 and TRBJ2-5; 8 bases match TRBD1. J was trimmed by 4 bases and V by 4 bases; bases with no gene match: 8. CDR1 MGHRA and CDR2 YSYEKL come from the germline V gene. CDR3 size: 15 residues. The CDR3 nucleotides are TGCGCCAGCAGCCTTTCCGACAGGGGAGGAGAGACCCAGTACTTC. The encoded protein is CASSLSDRGGETQYF.

V is TRBV30 and J is TRBJ1-5; 12 bases are a match to TRBD1. V was pared by 6 bases and J by 0 bases, with 9 bases of the junction left unmatched. The CDR3 spans 17 residues. CDR1 is GTSNPN and CDR2 is SVGIG in the germline V gene (reference sequence). CDR3 sequence: CACTPGQGAYSNQPQHF. In DNA, the CDR3 is TGTGCCTGTACCCCGGGACAGGGGGCGTATAGCAATCAGCCCCAGCATTTT. The full variable domain, in which reference TRBV30 and TRBJ1-5 provide the parts outside the CDR3, is SQTIHQWPATLVQPVGSPLSLECTVEGTSNPNLYWYRQAAGRGLQLLFYSVGIGQISSEVPQNLSASRPQDRQFILSSKKLLLSDSGFYLCACTPGQGAYSNQPQHFGDGTRLSIL.

The V gene is TRBV28, the J gene TRBJ1-2, with 7 bases identical to TRBD1. Trimming took 5 bases from V and 2 from J; bases not matched to a gene: 2. Germline V gene lookup returns CDR1 MDHEN and CDR2 SYDVKM. The CDR3 spans 13 residues. The CDR3 sequence is CASSVQGNYGYTF. DNA of the CDR3: TGTGCCAGCAGTGTACAGGGGAACTATGGCTACACCTTC.

This clone was counted between two and nine times. The CDR3 DNA reads TGTGCCAGCAGCTTCCCGGTGAGCTATGGCTACACCTTC. It translates to CASSFPVSYGYTF. The gene calls are TRBV5-6 and TRBJ1-2; D unclear. Germline-derived CDR1 and CDR2 are SGHDT and YYEEEE. The CDR3 is made up of 13 amino acids. The germline V and J ends were trimmed by 2 bases and 4 bases, with 9 bases remaining between them.

This clone was seen just once. This sequence joins TRBV12-5 and TRBJ2-1; 7 bases agree with TRBD2. CDR1 is LGHNT and CDR2 is FRNRAP in the germline V gene. This CDR3 region has 14 residues. The V gene end was trimmed by 6 bases and the J gene end by 8 bases; junction bases not matched to a gene: 10. The CDR3 DNA reads as TGTGCTAGTGGGTCAGGCGGGAGCTTCGATGAGCAGTTCTTC. As protein: CASGSGGSFDEQFF. Together with reference TRBV12-5 and TRBJ2-1, the CDR3 gives the full variable domain: DARVTQTPRHKVTEMGQEVTMRCQPILGHNTVFWYRQTMMQGLELLAYFRNRAPLDDSGMPKDRFSAEMPDATLATLKIQPSEPRDSAVYFCASGSGGSFDEQFFGPGTRLTVL.